This TCR beta chain is drawn from a study of control samples from healthy donors and cancer patients. Clones were read by immunoSEQ multiplex PCR, and TCRdb kept only the in-frame ones, dropping some. The sample records over 100,000 clones, around 88% being singletons. Trimming cost V 5 bases and J 10 bases; bases outside gene matches: 9. CDR1 and CDR2 from the germline V gene are SGHNT and YENEEA. The CDR3 is 15 amino acids. The chain employs TRBV11-3 and TRBJ2-1; 12 bases match TRBD2. The clonotype originates from a man in his forties in good health. The specimen was blood. Here the CDR3 reads CASSLTSGGLREQFF. The CDR3 DNA reads as TGTGCCAGCAGCCTGACTAGCGGGGGACTCAGGGAGCAGTTCTTC.